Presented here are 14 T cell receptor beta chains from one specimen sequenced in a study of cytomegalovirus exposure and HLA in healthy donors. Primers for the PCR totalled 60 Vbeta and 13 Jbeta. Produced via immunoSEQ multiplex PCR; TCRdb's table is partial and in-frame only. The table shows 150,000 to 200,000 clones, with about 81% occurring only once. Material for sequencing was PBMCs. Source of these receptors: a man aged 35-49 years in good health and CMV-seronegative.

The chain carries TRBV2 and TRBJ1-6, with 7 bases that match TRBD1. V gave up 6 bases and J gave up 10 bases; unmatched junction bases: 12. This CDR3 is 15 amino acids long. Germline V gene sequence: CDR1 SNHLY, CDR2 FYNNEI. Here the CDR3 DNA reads TGTGCCAGCAGATCTTCACAGGGACAGTCGTCACCCCTCCACTTT. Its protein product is CASRSSQGQSSPLHF.

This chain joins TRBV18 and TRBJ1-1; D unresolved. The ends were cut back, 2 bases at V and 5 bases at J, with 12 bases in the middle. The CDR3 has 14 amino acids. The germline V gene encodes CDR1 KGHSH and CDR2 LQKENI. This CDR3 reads CASSPISDSTEAFF. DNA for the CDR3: TGTGCCAGCTCACCAATATCTGATAGTACTGAAGCTTTCTTT.

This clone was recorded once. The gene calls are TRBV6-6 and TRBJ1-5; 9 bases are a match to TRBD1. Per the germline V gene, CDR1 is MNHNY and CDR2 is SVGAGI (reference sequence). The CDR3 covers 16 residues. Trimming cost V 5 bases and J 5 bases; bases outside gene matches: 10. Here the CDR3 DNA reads TGTGCCAGCAGTACCTACAGGGGGCAGGGGGATCAGCCCCAGCATTTT. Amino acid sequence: CASSTYRGQGDQPQHF.

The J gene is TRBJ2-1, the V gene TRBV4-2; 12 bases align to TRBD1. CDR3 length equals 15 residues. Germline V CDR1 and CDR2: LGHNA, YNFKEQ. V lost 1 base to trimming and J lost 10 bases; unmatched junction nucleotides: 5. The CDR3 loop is CASSQAGTGGIEQFF. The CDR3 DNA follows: TGTGCCAGCAGCCAAGCGGGGACAGGGGGCATCGAGCAGTTCTTC.

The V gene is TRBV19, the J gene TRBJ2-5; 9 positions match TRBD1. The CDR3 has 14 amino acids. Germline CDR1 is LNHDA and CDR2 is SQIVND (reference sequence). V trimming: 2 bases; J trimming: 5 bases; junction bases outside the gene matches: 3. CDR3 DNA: TGTGCCAGTAGTATAAACAGGGGGCGTGAGACCCAGTACTTC. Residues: CASSINRGRETQYF.

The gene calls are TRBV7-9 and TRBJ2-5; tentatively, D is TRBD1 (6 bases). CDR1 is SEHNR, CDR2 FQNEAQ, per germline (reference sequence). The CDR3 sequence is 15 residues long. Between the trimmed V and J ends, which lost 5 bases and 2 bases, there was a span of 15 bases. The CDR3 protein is CASSPLRTEQETQYF. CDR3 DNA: TGTGCCAGCAGCCCCTTAAGGACAGAGCAAGAGACCCAGTACTTC.

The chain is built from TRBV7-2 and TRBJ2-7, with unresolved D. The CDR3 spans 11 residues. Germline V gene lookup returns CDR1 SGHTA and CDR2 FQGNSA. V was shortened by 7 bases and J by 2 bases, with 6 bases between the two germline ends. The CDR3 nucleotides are TGTGCCAGCACCGAGGCCTACGAGCAGTACTTC. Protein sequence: CASTEAYEQYF.

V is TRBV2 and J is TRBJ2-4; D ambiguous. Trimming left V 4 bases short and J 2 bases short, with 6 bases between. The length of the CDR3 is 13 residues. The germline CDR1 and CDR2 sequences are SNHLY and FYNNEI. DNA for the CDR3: TGTGCCAGCAGTGGCCTAACCAAAAACATTCAGTACTTC. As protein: CASSGLTKNIQYF.

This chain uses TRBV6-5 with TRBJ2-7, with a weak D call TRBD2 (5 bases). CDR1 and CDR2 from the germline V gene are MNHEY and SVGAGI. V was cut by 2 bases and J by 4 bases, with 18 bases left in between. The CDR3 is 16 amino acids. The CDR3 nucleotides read TGTGCCAGCAGTTACGCTCCGCCCAGTTCGGGGTACGAGCAGTACTTC. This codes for CASSYAPPSSGYEQYF.

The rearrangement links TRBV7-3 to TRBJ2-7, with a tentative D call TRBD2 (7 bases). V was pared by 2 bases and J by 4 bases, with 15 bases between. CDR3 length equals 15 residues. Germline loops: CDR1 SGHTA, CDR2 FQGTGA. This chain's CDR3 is CASSLYAGAGYEQYF. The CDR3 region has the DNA TGTGCCAGCAGCTTATACGCGGGGGCAGGGTACGAGCAGTACTTC.

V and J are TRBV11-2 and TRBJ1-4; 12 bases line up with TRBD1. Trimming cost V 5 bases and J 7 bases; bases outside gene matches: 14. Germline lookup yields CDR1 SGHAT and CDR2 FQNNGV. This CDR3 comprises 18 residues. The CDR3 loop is CASSNRDRGRGLGEKLFF. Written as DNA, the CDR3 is TGTGCCAGCAGCAACCGGGACAGGGGGCGCGGGTTGGGTGAAAAACTGTTTTTT.

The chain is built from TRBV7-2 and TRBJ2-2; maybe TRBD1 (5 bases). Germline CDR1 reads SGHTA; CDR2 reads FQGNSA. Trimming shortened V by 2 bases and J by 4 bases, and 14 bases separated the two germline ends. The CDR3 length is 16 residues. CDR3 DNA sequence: TGTGCCAGCAGCTTAATGTCGCAGGGTAGCACCGGGGAGCTGTTTTTT. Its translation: CASSLMSQGSTGELFF.

The CDR3 sequence is CAISESQDSYEQYF. For the CDR3, the DNA is TGTGCCATCAGTGAGAGCCAGGATTCCTACGAGCAGTACTTC. The chain is built from TRBV10-3 and TRBJ2-7; D unclear. CDR1 is ENHRY, CDR2 SYGVKD, per germline. V lost 2 bases to trimming and J lost 1 base, with 9 bases between them. The CDR3 contains 14 residues.

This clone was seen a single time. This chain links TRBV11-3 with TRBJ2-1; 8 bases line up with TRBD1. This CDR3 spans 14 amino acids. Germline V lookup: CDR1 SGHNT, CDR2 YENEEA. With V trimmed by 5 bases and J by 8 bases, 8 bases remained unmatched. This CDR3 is CASSPRQGNDEQFF. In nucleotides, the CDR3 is TGTGCCAGCAGCCCCAGACAGGGGAACGATGAGCAGTTCTTC.